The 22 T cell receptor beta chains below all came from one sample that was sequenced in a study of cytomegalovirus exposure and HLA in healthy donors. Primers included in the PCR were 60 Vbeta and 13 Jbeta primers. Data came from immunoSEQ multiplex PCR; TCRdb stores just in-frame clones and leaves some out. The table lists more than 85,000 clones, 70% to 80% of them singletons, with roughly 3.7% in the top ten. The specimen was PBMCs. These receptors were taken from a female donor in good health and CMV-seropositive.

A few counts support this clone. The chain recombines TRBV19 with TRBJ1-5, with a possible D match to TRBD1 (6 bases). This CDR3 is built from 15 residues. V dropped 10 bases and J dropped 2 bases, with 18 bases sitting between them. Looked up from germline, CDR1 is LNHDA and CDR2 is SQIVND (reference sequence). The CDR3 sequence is CATQKGGRGNQPQHF. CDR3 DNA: TGTGCCACCCAAAAAGGGGGAAGGGGCAATCAGCCCCAGCATTTT. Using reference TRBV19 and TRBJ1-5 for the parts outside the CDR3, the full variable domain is DGGITQSPKYLFRKEGQNVTLSCEQNLNHDAMYWYRQDPGQGLRLIYYSQIVNDFQKGDIAEGYSVSREKKESFPLTVTSAQKNPTAFYLCATQKGGRGNQPQHFGDGTRLSIL.

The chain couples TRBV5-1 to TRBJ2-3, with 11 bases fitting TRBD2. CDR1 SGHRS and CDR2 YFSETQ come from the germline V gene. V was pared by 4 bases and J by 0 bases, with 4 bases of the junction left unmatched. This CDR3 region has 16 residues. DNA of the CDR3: TGCGCCAGCAGCATCAGGACTAGCGGGAGCACAGATACGCAGTATTTT. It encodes CASSIRTSGSTDTQYF. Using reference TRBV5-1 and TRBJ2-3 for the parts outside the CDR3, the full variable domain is KAGVTQTPRYLIKTRGQQVTLSCSPISGHRSVSWYQQTPGQGLQFLFEYFSETQRNKGNFPGRFSGRQFSNSRSEMNVSTLELGDSALYLCASSIRTSGSTDTQYFGPGTRLTVL.

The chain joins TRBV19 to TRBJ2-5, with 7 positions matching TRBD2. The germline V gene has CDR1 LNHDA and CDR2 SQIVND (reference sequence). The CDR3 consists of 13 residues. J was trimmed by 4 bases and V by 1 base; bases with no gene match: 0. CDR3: CASSIAGGETQYF. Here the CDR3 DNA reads TGTGCCAGTAGTATAGCGGGGGGAGAGACCCAGTACTTC. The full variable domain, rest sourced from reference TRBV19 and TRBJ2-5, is DGGITQSPKYLFRKEGQNVTLSCEQNLNHDAMYWYRQDPGQGLRLIYYSQIVNDFQKGDIAEGYSVSREKKESFPLTVTSAQKNPTAFYLCASSIAGGETQYFGPGTRLLVL.

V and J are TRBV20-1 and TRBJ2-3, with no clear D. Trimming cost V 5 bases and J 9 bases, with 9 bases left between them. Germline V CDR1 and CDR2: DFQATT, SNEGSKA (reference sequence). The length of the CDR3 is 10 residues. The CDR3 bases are TGCAGTGCTCAACTTAAAACGCAGTATTTT. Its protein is CSAQLKTQYF.

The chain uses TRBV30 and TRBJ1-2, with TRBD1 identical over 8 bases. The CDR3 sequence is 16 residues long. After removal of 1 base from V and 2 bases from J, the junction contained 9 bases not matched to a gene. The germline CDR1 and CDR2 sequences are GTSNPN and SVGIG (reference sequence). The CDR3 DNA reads TGTGCCTGGAGTGCCCCGGGGCAGGGGGCGAACTATGGCTACACCTTC. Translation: CAWSAPGQGANYGYTF.

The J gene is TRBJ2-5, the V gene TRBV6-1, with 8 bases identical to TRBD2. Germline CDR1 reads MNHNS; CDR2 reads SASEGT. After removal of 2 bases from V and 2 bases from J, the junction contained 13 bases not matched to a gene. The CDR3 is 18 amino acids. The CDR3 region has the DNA TGTGCCAGCAGTGAAACGGGAAGCGGGAGAAGGAATCAAGAGACCCAGTACTTC. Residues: CASSETGSGRRNQETQYF.

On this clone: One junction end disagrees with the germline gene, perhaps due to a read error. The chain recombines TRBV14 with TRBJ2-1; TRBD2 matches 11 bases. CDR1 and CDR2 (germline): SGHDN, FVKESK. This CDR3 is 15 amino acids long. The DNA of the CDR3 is TGTGCCAGCAGTTCCGGGACTAGCGGATCTAATGGGCAGTTCTTC. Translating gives CASSSGTSGSNGQFF.

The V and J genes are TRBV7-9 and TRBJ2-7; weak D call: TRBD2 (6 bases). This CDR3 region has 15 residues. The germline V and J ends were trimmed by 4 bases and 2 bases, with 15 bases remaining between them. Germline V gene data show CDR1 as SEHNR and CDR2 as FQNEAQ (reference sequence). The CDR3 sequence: CASSSPSGPPYEQYF. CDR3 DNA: TGTGCCAGCAGCTCCCCCAGCGGGCCCCCCTACGAGCAGTACTTC.

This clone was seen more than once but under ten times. The CDR3 is CASSTLEELAGNNEQFF. CDR3 nucleotides: TGTGCCAGCAGCACCTTGGAAGAACTAGCGGGGAACAATGAGCAGTTCTTC. The rearrangement uses TRBV11-2 and TRBJ2-1; TRBD2 agrees at 10 bases. CDR3 length equals 17 residues. Per germline, CDR1 SGHAT and CDR2 FQNNGV. The V segment lost 5 bases and the J segment 5 bases; nucleotides outside the gene matches: 12.

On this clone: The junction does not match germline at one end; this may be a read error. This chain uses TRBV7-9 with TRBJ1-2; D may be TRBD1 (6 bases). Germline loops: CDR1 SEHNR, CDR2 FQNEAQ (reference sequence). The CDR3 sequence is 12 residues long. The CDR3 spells CSSSYNRDGYTF. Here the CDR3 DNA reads TGTTCCAGCAGCTATAACAGGGATGGCTACACCTTC.

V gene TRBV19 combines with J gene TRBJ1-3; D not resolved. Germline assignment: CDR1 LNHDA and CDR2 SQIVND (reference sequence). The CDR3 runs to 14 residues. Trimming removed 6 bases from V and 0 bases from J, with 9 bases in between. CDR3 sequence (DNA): TGTGCCAGTAGAGCCCCAGGCTCTGGAAACACCATATATTTT. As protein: CASRAPGSGNTIYF.

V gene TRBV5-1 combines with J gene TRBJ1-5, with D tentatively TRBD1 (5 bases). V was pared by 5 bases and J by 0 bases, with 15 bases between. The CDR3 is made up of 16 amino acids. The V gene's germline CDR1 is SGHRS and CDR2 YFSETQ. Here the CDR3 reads CASSDRRFFSNQPQHF. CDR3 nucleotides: TGCGCCAGCAGTGACAGAAGGTTCTTTAGCAATCAGCCCCAGCATTTT.

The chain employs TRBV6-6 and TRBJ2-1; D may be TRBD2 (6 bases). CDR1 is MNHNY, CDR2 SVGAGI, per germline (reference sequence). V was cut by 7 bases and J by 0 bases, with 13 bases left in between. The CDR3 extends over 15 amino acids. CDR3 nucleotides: TGTGCCAGCACACAGCGGGCCCACTCCTACAATGAGCAGTTCTTC. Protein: CASTQRAHSYNEQFF.

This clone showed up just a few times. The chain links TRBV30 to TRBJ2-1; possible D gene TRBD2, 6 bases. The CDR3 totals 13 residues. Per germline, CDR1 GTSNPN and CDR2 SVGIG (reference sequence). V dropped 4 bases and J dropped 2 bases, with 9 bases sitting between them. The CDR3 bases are TGTGCCTGGAACCCTAGCGCCTACAATGAGCAGTTCTTC. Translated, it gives CAWNPSAYNEQFF. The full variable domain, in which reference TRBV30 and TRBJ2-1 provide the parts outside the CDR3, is SQTIHQWPATLVQPVGSPLSLECTVEGTSNPNLYWYRQAAGRGLQLLFYSVGIGQISSEVPQNLSASRPQDRQFILSSKKLLLSDSGFYLCAWNPSAYNEQFFGPGTRLTVL.

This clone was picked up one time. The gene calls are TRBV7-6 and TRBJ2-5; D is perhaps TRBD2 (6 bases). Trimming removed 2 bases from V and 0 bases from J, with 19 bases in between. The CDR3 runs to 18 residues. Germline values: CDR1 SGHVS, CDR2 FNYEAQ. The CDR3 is CASSLKVGGTKYQETQYF. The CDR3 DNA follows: TGTGCCAGCAGCTTAAAAGTTGGGGGGACGAAGTACCAAGAGACCCAGTACTTC.

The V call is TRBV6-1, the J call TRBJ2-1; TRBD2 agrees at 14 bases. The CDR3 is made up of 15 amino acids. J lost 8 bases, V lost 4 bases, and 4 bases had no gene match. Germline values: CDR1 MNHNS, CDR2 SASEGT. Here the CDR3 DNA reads TGTGCCAGCAGTGGCGGACTAGCGGGGGGCTATGAGCAGTTCTTC. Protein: CASSGGLAGGYEQFF.

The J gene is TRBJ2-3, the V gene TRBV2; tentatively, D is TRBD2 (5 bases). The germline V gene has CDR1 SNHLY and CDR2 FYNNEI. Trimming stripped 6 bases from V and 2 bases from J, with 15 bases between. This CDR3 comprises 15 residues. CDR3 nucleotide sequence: TGTGCCAGCAGCCCGGACGGAGGCTTCACAGATACGCAGTATTTT. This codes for CASSPDGGFTDTQYF. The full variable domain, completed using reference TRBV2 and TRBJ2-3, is EPEVTQTPSHQVTQMGQEVILRCVPISNHLYFYWYRQILGQKVEFLVSFYNNEISEKSEIFDDQFSVERPDGSNFTLKIRSTKLEDSAMYFCASSPDGGFTDTQYFGPGTRLTVL.

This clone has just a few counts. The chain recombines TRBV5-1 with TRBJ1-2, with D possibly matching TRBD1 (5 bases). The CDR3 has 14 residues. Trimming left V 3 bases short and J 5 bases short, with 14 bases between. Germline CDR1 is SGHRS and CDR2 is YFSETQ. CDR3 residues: CASSWDQGSYGYTF. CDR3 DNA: TGCGCCAGCAGCTGGGATCAGGGCTCATATGGCTACACCTTC. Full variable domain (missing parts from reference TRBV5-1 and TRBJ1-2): KAGVTQTPRYLIKTRGQQVTLSCSPISGHRSVSWYQQTPGQGLQFLFEYFSETQRNKGNFPGRFSGRQFSNSRSEMNVSTLELGDSALYLCASSWDQGSYGYTFGSGTRLTVV.

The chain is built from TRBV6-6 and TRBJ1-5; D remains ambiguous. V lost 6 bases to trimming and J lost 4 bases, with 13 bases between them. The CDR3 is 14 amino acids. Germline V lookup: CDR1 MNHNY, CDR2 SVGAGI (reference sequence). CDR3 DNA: TGTGCCAGCAGCCAGACGGAGGGTAATCAGCCCCAGCATTTT. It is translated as CASSQTEGNQPQHF.

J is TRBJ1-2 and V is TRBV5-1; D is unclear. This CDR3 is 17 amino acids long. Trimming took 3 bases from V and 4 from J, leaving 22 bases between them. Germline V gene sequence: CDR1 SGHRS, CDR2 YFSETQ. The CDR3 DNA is TGCGCCAGCAGCTCATCCTCCCCTGCAGGTCACCGCTATGGCTACACCTTC. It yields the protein CASSSSSPAGHRYGYTF.

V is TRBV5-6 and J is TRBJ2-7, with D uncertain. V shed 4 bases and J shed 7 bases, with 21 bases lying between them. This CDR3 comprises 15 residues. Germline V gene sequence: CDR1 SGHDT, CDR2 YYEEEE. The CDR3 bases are TGTGCCAGCAGCCGACCCCCTGCCAGGTCTGGAGAGCAGTACTTC. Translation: CASSRPPARSGEQYF.

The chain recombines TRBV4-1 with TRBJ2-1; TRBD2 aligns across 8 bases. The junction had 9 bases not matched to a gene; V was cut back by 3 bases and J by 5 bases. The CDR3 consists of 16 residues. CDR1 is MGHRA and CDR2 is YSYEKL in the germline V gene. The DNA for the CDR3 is TGCGCCAGCAGCCATTTATCCGGGACTAGACACAATGAGCAGTTCTTC. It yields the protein CASSHLSGTRHNEQFF.